This TCR beta chain originates from a study of blood T cell repertoires in COVID-19. Across the study: The samples span acute and convalescent COVID-19 from the United States, Italy and Spain.

Under the authors' procedure: Amplified reference gene primers provided the basis for estimating nucleated cell counts. This table comes from immunoSEQ multiplex PCR, and its TCRdb copy is limited to in-frame clones, with some not included. V, J and clone size derive from that table, while D and trimming were established from the DNA sequence. The sample includes 350,000 to 450,000 clones, about 89% of them seen just once. The specimen sequenced was peripheral blood. This TCR was sampled from a man aged 35 to 55 with acute or convalescent COVID-19.

The CDR3 sequence is CASSVADRANTEAFF. Written as DNA, the CDR3 is TGTGCCAGCTCCGTCGCCGACAGGGCGAACACTGAAGCTTTCTTT. J is TRBJ1-1 and V is TRBV18, with 7 bases aligning to TRBD1. The CDR3 loop spans 15 amino acids. CDR1 is KGHSH and CDR2 is LQKENI in the germline V gene. V trimming: 6 bases; J trimming: 1 base; junction bases outside the gene matches: 8.